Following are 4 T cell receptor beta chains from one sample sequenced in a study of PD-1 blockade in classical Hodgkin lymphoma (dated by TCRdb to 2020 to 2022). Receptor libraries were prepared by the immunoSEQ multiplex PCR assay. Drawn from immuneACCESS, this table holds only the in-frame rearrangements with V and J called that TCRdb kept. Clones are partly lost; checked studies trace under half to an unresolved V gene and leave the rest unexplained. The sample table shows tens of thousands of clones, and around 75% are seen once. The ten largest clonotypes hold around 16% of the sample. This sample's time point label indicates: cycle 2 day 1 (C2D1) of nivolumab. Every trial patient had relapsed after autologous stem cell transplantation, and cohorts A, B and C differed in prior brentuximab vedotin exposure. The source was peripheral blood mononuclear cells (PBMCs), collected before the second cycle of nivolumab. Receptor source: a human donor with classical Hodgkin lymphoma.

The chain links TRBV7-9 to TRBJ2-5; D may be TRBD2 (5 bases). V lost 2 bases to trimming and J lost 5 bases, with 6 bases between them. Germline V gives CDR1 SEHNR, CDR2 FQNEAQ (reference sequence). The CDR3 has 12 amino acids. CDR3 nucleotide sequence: TGTGCCAGCAGCTTATTAGCGGAGACCCAGTACTTC. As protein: CASSLLAETQYF.

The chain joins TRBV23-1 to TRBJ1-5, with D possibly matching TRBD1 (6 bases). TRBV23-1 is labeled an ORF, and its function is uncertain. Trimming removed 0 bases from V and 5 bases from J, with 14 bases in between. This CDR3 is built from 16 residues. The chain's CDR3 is CASSQSEQGHDQPQHF. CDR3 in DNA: TGCGCCAGCAGTCAATCTGAGCAGGGGCATGATCAGCCCCAGCATTTT.

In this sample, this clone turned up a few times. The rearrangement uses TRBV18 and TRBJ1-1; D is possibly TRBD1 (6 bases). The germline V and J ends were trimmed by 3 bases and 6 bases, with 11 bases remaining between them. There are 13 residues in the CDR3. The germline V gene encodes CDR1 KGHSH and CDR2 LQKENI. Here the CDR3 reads CASSPLGGPEAFF. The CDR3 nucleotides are TGTGCCAGCTCACCTCTGGGGGGGCCTGAAGCTTTCTTT.

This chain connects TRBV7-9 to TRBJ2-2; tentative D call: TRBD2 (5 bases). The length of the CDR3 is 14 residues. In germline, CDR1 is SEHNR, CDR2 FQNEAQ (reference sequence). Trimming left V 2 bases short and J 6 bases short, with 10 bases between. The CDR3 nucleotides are TGTGCCAGCAGCTTATGGGGAGATGCCGGGGAGCTGTTTTTT. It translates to CASSLWGDAGELFF. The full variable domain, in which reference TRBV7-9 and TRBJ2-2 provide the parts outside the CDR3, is DTGVSQNPRHKITKRGQNVTFRCDPISEHNRLYWYRQTLGQGPEFLTYFQNEAQLEKSRLLSDRFSAERPKGSFSTLEIQRTEQGDSAMYLCASSLWGDAGELFFGEGSRLTVL.